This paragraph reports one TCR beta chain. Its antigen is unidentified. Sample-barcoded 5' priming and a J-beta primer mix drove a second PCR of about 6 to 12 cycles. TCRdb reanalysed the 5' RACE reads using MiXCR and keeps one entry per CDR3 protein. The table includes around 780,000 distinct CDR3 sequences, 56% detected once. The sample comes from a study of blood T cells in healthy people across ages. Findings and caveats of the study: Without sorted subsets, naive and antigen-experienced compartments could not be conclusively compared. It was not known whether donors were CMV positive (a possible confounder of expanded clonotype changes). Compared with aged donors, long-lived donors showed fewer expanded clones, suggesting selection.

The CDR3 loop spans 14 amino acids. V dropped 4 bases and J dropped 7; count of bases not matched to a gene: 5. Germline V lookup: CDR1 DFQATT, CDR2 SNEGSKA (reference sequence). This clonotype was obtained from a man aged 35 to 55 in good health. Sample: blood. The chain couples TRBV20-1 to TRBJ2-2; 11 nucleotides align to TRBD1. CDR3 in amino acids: CSAIGQGAVGELFF. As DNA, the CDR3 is TGCAGTGCTATAGGACAGGGGGCTGTCGGGGAGCTGTTTTTT.